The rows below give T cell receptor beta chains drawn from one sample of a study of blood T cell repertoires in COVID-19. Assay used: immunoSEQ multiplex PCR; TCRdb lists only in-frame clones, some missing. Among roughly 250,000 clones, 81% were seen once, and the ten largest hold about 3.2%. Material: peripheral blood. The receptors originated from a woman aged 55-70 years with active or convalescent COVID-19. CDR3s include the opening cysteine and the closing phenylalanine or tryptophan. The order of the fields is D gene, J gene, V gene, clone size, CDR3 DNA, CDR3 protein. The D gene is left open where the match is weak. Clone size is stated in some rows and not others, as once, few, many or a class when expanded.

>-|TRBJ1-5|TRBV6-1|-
TGTGCCAGCAGTGAAGTCTCCCGCAATCAGCCCCAGCATTTT
CASSEVSRNQPQHF
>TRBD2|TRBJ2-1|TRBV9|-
TGTGCCAGCAGCGCTATAGCGGGGGGGTCCTACAATGAGCAGTTCTTC
CASSAIAGGSYNEQFF
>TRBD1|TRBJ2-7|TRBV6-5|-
TGTGCCAGCAGACCTTCCCGGGACAGCTTATACGAGCAGTACTTC
CASRPSRDSLYEQYF
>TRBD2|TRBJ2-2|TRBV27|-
TGTGCCAGCAGCGGGACTAGCGGGATCGGCACCGGGGAGCTGTTTTTT
CASSGTSGIGTGELFF
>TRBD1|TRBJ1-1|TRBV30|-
TGTGCCTGGAGTCATCTGGCCGGGACAGATACGGCTTTCTTT
CAWSHLAGTDTAFF
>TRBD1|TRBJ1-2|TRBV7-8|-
TGTGCCAGCGCCCTTCGCGGGACAGGGTTCCGCTGGGAGAACTATGGCTACACCTTC
CASALRGTGFRWENYGYTF
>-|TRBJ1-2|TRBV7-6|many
TGTGCCAGCAGCTCAGGACAAAGAAGGGACTATGGCTACACCTTC
CASSSGQRRDYGYTF
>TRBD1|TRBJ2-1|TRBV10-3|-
TGTGCCATCAGACCCGGACAGGGGGGATTCGAGCAGTTCTTC
CAIRPGQGGFEQFF
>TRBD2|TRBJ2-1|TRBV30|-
TGTGCCTGGAGCGGCTCAGCGGGGGGGCGTGGTGATGAGCAGTTCTTC
CAWSGSAGGRGDEQFF
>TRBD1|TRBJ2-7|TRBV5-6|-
TGTGCCAGCAGCATACTGACAGGGGCGCGAAACTACGAGCAGTACTTC
CASSILTGARNYEQYF
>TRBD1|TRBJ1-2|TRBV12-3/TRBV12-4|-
TGTGCCAGCAGTTGGGACAGAGGGGCCTTC
CASSWDRGAF
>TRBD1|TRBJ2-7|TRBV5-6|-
TGTGCCAGCAGCTCGCCGGGACAGGGTTACGAGCAGTACTTC
CASSSPGQGYEQYF
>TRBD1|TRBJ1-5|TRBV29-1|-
TGCAGCGTTAGACAGGGGAGCAATCAGCCCCAGCATTTT
CSVRQGSNQPQHF
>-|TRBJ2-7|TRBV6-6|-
TGTGCCAGCAGTCGATTGACCCAGACTAGTGCCCACGAGCAGTACTTC
CASSRLTQTSAHEQYF
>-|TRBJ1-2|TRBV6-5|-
TGTGCCAGCAGTTACCCCTTGGGTGGGGGGACCTATGGCTACACCTTC
CASSYPLGGGTYGYTF
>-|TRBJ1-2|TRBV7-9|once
TGTGCCAGCCCAGCGTCCCCGGTCAGCTTTGACTATGGCTACACCTTC
CASPASPVSFDYGYTF
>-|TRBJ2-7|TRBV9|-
TGTGCCAGCAGCGTCGGCGGGACGGGCGGCTCCTACGAGCAGTACTTC
CASSVGGTGGSYEQYF
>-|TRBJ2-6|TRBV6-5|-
TGTGCCAGCAGCACCCAGGCTGGGGCCAACGTCCTGACTTTC
CASSTQAGANVLTF
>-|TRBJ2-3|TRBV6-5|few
TGTGCCAGCAGTTACACCGCGGCAGATACGCAGTATTTT
CASSYTAADTQYF
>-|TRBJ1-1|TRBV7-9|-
TGTGCCAGCAGCCCGACTGGCCCCCTCACTGAAGCTTTCTTT
CASSPTGPLTEAFF
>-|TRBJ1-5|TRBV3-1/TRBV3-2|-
TGTGCCAGCAGCCCGGGCAATCAGCCCCAGCATTTT
CASSPGNQPQHF
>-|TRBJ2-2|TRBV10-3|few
TGTGCCACGACGACAGAGGCCGGGGAGCTGTTTTTT
CATTTEAGELFF
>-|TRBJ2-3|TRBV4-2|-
TGTGCCAGCAGCCAAGATACGTCTAAGGATACGCAGTATTTT
CASSQDTSKDTQYF
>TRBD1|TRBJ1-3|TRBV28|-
TGTGCCAGCAGTTTTGGACAGGCAGGGAGAAACACCATATATTTT
CASSFGQAGRNTIYF
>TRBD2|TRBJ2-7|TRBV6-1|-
TGTGCCAGCAGTGTAGCCCGGGACTACTACGAGCAGTACTTC
CASSVARDYYEQYF
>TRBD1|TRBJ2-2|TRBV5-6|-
TGTGCCAGCAGCTCGACAGGGATGAACACCGGGGAGCTGTTTTTT
CASSSTGMNTGELFF
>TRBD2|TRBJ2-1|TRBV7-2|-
TGTGCCAGCAGCCTGACTAGCGGGGGCTACAATGAGCAGTTCTTC
CASSLTSGGYNEQFF
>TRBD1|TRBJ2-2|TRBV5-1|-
TGCGCCAGCAGCTTCGACAGGGTCGCCGGGGAGCTGTTTTTT
CASSFDRVAGELFF
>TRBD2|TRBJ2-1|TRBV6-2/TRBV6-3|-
TGTGCCAGCAGCCAGACCACCCTCGCGCGGGGGGTTTACAATGAGCAGTTCTTC
CASSQTTLARGVYNEQFF
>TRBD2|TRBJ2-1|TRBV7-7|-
TGTGCCAGCAGCTTAGGGGCGGGGGGTGGTAATGAGCAGTTCTTC
CASSLGAGGGNEQFF
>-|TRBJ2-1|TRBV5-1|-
TGCGCCAGCAGCTTGGAGTCGACTGGCTACAATGAGCAGTTCTTC
CASSLESTGYNEQFF
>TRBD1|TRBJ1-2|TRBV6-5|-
TGTGCCAGCAGTTTCCCGCCCCCTGACAGGGGCTATGGCTACACCTTC
CASSFPPPDRGYGYTF
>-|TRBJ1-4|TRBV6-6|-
TGTGCCACCAAACAGGACCAGTTTCAGACTAATGAAAAACTGTTTTTT
CATKQDQFQTNEKLFF
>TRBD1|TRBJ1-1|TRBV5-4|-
TGTGCCAGCAGACCGGGACAGGGGCGGAACACTGAAGCTTTCTTT
CASRPGQGRNTEAFF
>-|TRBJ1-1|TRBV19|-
TGTGCCAGTACCCTGTGGGCTAACACTGAAGCTTTCTTT
CASTLWANTEAFF
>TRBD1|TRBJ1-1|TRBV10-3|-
TGTGCCATCAGTGCCTCAGGGACAGTGAACACTGAAGCTTTCTTT
CAISASGTVNTEAFF